This entry lists 30 T cell receptor beta chains sequenced from one sample in a study of control samples from healthy donors and cancer patients. The method was immunoSEQ multiplex PCR; TCRdb's version includes in-frame clones alone and lacks a portion of them. There are 50,000 or so clones in the sample; about 95% occur only once, and 2.4% lies in the top ten. The sequencing sample was made of blood. The receptors stem from a man aged 25-45 years in good health.

The gene calls are TRBV2 and TRBJ2-7; 9 nucleotides agree with TRBD2. Looked up from germline, CDR1 is SNHLY and CDR2 is FYNNEI. This CDR3 region has 15 residues. V lost 6 bases and J lost 0; bases outside the gene matches: 6. CDR3 DNA sequence: TGTGCCAGCAGGGGCGGGGGGGCCTTCTCCTACGAGCAGTACTTC. This translates into CASRGGGAFSYEQYF.

Comment on this clone: The junction shows a germline mismatch at one end, possibly a read error. CDR3 bases: TGTGCCAGCAGGGAAGGGCATCAGCCCCAGCATTTT. Encoded protein: CASREGHQPQHF. This sequence joins TRBV6-1 and TRBJ1-5, with unresolved D. The germline CDR1 and CDR2 sequences are MNHNS and SASEGT. The CDR3 is 12 residues long.

The genes are TRBV6-4 and TRBJ2-7; TRBD1 matches at 12 bases. Germline V gives CDR1 MRHNA, CDR2 SNTAGT. This CDR3 comprises 15 residues. After removal of 4 bases from V and 5 bases from J, the junction contained 6 bases not matched to a gene. The CDR3 protein is CASSAPGQGADEQYF. The CDR3 DNA reads TGTGCCAGCAGTGCCCCGGGACAGGGGGCGGACGAGCAGTACTTC.

The J gene is TRBJ2-3, the V gene TRBV5-5; no reliable D call. This CDR3 is 17 amino acids long. Trimming took 0 bases from V and 1 from J, leaving 15 bases between them. The germline gives CDR1 SGHKS, CDR2 YYEKEE (reference sequence). This CDR3 reads CASSLARLQEGTDTQYF. The CDR3 DNA follows: TGTGCCAGCAGCTTGGCCCGCCTCCAAGAGGGCACAGATACGCAGTATTTT.

The rearrangement joins TRBV5-1 to TRBJ2-3, with D hard to call. V was cut by 2 bases and J by 1 base, with 11 bases left in between. From germline, CDR1 is SGHRS and CDR2 YFSETQ. This CDR3 has 15 amino acids. The CDR3 loop reads CASSLVGPRTDTQYF. The CDR3, as DNA: TGCGCCAGCAGCTTAGTTGGACCCCGCACAGATACGCAGTATTTT.

This clone appeared a single time. V gene TRBV29-1 combines with J gene TRBJ1-1, with 7 bases that match TRBD1. Per germline, CDR1 SQVTM and CDR2 ANQGSEA. This CDR3 is built from 13 residues. Germline trimming cut 1 base from V and 5 bases from J; bases unmatched to any gene: 4. The CDR3 bases are TGCAGCGTTGAAGGACAGGGTGGAACTGAAGCTTTCTTT. It specifies CSVEGQGGTEAFF.

This rearrangement joins TRBV2 to TRBJ2-1; 7 nucleotides line up with TRBD2. From germline, CDR1 is SNHLY and CDR2 FYNNEI. Trimming took 5 bases from V and 2 from J; bases not matched to a gene: 3. CDR3 length: 14 residues. DNA of the CDR3: TGTGCCAGCAGTATGACTAGCCCCTACAATGAGCAGTTCTTC. This sequence encodes CASSMTSPYNEQFF.

The genes are TRBV11-2 and TRBJ2-2, with unresolved D. The germline CDR1 and CDR2 sequences are SGHAT and FQNNGV. The V and J ends lost 1 base and 7 bases respectively, with 4 bases between them. This CDR3 contains 12 residues. CDR3 sequence: CASSLAVGELFF. The CDR3 region has the DNA TGTGCCAGCAGCTTAGCCGTCGGGGAGCTGTTTTTT.

The chain combines TRBV11-2 with TRBJ2-7; D gene ambiguous. Germline values: CDR1 SGHAT, CDR2 FQNNGV. CDR3 length: 16 residues. V was shortened by 0 bases and J by 3 bases, with 15 bases between the two germline ends. The CDR3 here is CASSLESRAALYEQYF. The CDR3 DNA reads as TGTGCCAGCAGCTTAGAGAGTCGGGCCGCCCTCTACGAGCAGTACTTC.

This chain links TRBV4-3 with TRBJ2-1, with 8 bases that match TRBD1. Germline V gives CDR1 LGHNA, CDR2 YSLEER. The CDR3 is made up of 14 amino acids. V was pared by 3 bases and J by 10 bases, with 8 bases of the junction left unmatched. The CDR3 DNA reads as TGCGCCAGCAGCCACGCGGACAGGGCGGTGGAGCAGTTCTTC. It encodes CASSHADRAVEQFF.

In its sample, this clone was seen once. This chain connects TRBV6-5 to TRBJ2-7, with 9 bases that match TRBD1. With 4 bases clipped from V and 9 bases from J, the junction kept 13 bases outside the gene matches. CDR3 length: 15 amino acids. Germline assignment: CDR1 MNHEY and CDR2 SVGAGI. CDR3 sequence: CASSSDPGDRVSQYF. The CDR3 DNA reads as TGTGCCAGCAGTTCGGACCCCGGGGACAGGGTATCGCAGTACTTC.

The chain has TRBV7-9 and TRBJ2-3; D remains unclear. V was pared by 1 base and J by 2 bases, with 4 bases between. CDR1 is SEHNR and CDR2 is FQNEAQ in the germline V gene (reference sequence). The CDR3 sequence is 13 residues long. CDR3 region: CASSLVNTDTQYF. Here the CDR3 DNA reads TGTGCCAGCAGCTTAGTAAACACAGATACGCAGTATTTT. The variable domain in full, with the rest retrieved from reference TRBV7-9 and TRBJ2-3, is DTGVSQNPRHKITKRGQNVTFRCDPISEHNRLYWYRQTLGQGPEFLTYFQNEAQLEKSRLLSDRFSAERPKGSFSTLEIQRTEQGDSAMYLCASSLVNTDTQYFGPGTRLTVL.

V gene TRBV9 combines with J gene TRBJ2-2; a weak D match, TRBD1 (5 bases). Trimming pared 0 bases from V and 6 bases from J, leaving 12 bases between. The CDR3 loop spans 15 amino acids. The germline gives CDR1 SGDLS, CDR2 YYNGEE. The CDR3 region is CASSVALQGSGELFF. In DNA form, the CDR3 reads TGTGCCAGCAGCGTAGCTCTCCAGGGATCCGGGGAGCTGTTTTTT. The full variable domain, in which reference TRBV9 and TRBJ2-2 provide the parts outside the CDR3, is DSGVTQTPKHLITATGQRVTLRCSPRSGDLSVYWYQQSLDQGLQFLIQYYNGEERAKGNILERFSAQQFPDLHSELNLSSLELGDSALYFCASSVALQGSGELFFGEGSRLTVL.

The V and J genes are TRBV13 and TRBJ1-4; perhaps TRBD1 as D (6 bases). Germline-derived CDR1 and CDR2 are PRHDT and FYEKMQ (reference sequence). This CDR3 region has 15 residues. V was pared by 0 bases and J by 8 bases, with 13 bases between. The CDR3 nucleotides are TGTGCCAGCAGCTTAGGGGACAGTAACAACGAAAAACTGTTTTTT. This sequence encodes CASSLGDSNNEKLFF.

The chain combines TRBV7-9 with TRBJ2-1; 7 bases agree with TRBD2. There are 15 residues in the CDR3. Trimming removed 5 bases from V and 6 bases from J; junction bases left unmatched: 10. CDR1 is SEHNR and CDR2 is FQNEAQ in the germline V gene (reference sequence). The CDR3 spells CASSQASGDVNEQFF. As DNA, the CDR3 is TGTGCCAGCAGCCAAGCTAGCGGAGATGTCAATGAGCAGTTCTTC.

V and J are TRBV7-9 and TRBJ1-1, with D hard to call. Trimming took 2 bases from V and 1 from J, leaving 8 bases between them. CDR3 length equals 14 residues. In germline, CDR1 is SEHNR, CDR2 FQNEAQ (reference sequence). CDR3 sequence reads: CASSLQSANTEAFF. DNA for the CDR3: TGTGCCAGCAGCTTACAATCAGCGAACACTGAAGCTTTCTTT.

This sequence joins TRBV18 and TRBJ1-6; D is undetermined. Per germline, CDR1 KGHSH and CDR2 LQKENI. The ends were cut back, 8 bases at V and 10 bases at J, with 15 bases in the middle. CDR3 length: 13 residues. The CDR3 loop is CASRGGPGSPLHF. The CDR3 coding sequence is TGTGCCAGCCGGGGAGGGCCGGGGTCACCCCTCCACTTT.

This chain links TRBV11-2 with TRBJ2-1, with 8 bases that match TRBD2. CDR1 SGHAT and CDR2 FQNNGV come from the germline V gene. V gave up 4 bases and J gave up 8 bases; unmatched junction bases: 10. This CDR3 has 15 residues. This CDR3 is CASSSSVGRVDEQFF. As DNA, the CDR3 is TGTGCCAGCAGCTCCTCTGTCGGGAGGGTAGATGAGCAGTTCTTC.

J is TRBJ2-1 and V is TRBV7-3; TRBD2 matches 7 bases. Germline V gives CDR1 SGHTA, CDR2 FQGTGA. The CDR3 consists of 14 residues. The J segment lost 3 bases and the V segment lost 8 bases, leaving 7 bases of the junction unmatched. The CDR3 is CASSVGGSYNEQFF. The CDR3 coding sequence is TGTGCCAGCTCCGTGGGCGGGAGCTACAATGAGCAGTTCTTC.

The rearrangement uses TRBV27 and TRBJ2-3; tentatively, D is TRBD1 (6 bases). This CDR3 contains 17 residues. CDR1 is MNHEY, CDR2 SMNVEV, per germline (reference sequence). V lost 3 bases and J 2 bases, leaving 18 bases between the germline ends. The CDR3 loop is CASSFRGGEPFTDTQYF. CDR3 bases: TGTGCCAGCAGTTTCAGAGGGGGAGAACCTTTCACAGATACGCAGTATTTT.

V usage is TRBV28 and J usage is TRBJ2-7; 7 bases align to TRBD1. CDR1 MDHEN and CDR2 SYDVKM come from the germline V gene. This CDR3 comprises 13 residues. V lost 4 bases and J lost 5; bases outside the gene matches: 5. CDR3 DNA sequence: TGTGCCAGCAGTTCGACAGGGCAGGACGAGCAGTACTTC. Its translation is CASSSTGQDEQYF. Complete variable domain (other parts from reference TRBV28 and TRBJ2-7): DVKVTQSSRYLVKRTGEKVFLECVQDMDHENMFWYRQDPGLGLRLIYFSYDVKMKEKGDIPEGYSVSREKKERFSLILESASTNQTSMYLCASSSTGQDEQYFGPGTRLTVT.

CDR3 sequence reads: CASSSRPNTGELFF. The CDR3 bases are TGTGCCAGTAGTTCTAGACCGAACACCGGGGAGCTGTTTTTT. The chain joins TRBV19 to TRBJ2-2; D uncertain. The V gene's germline CDR1 is LNHDA and CDR2 SQIVND (reference sequence). The V and J ends lost 5 bases and 0 bases respectively, with 7 bases between them. There are 14 residues in the CDR3.

The V gene is TRBV6-2 or TRBV6-3, the J gene TRBJ2-3; unclear D gene. The CDR3 contains 16 residues. The V gene's germline CDR1 is MNHEY and CDR2 SVGEGT. V was clipped by 0 bases and J by 1 base, with 11 bases between them. CDR3 region: CASSYSKGRRTDTQYF. The CDR3 DNA sequence: TGTGCCAGCAGTTACTCGAAAGGACGCCGCACAGATACGCAGTATTTT.

The CDR3 sequence is CASSGGTGHQPQHF. The CDR3 nucleotides are TGTGCCAGCAGTGGTGGGACAGGGCACCAGCCCCAGCATTTT. This rearrangement joins TRBV2 to TRBJ1-5; 9 bases align to TRBD1. This CDR3 region has 14 residues. The germline gives CDR1 SNHLY, CDR2 FYNNEI. Losses at the gene ends were 4 bases for V and 7 bases for J; bases not matched to a gene: 5.

This sequence joins TRBV30 and TRBJ2-2, with 11 bases matching TRBD1. Germline loops: CDR1 GTSNPN, CDR2 SVGIG (reference sequence). The CDR3 is 15 amino acids. Unmatched junction bases numbered 3, after V lost 4 bases and J lost 2 bases. CDR3 protein: CAWIRTGGNTGELFF. The CDR3 bases are TGTGCCTGGATTAGGACAGGGGGCAACACCGGGGAGCTGTTTTTT.

The chain uses TRBV5-4 and TRBJ2-2, with D possibly called TRBD1 or TRBD2 (5 bases each). The CDR3 runs 16 residues. Per germline, CDR1 SGHNT and CDR2 YYREEE (reference sequence). Trimming took 1 base from V and 3 from J, leaving 13 bases between them. CDR3 bases: TGTGCCAGCAGCTTGCCGGGCAGGGACGACACCGGGGAGCTGTTTTTT. It specifies CASSLPGRDDTGELFF.

The V and J genes are TRBV27 and TRBJ2-4; tentative D call: TRBD1 (6 bases). The V end was cut by 6 bases, the J end by 7 bases, with 22 bases between. The germline gives CDR1 MNHEY, CDR2 SMNVEV (reference sequence). The CDR3 length is 16 residues. CDR3 in amino acids: CASRPSGDRLSNIQYF. The CDR3, as DNA: TGTGCCAGCAGGCCCAGCGGAGACAGGTTGAGTAACATTCAGTACTTC.

The chain couples TRBV24-1 to TRBJ2-1; 7 bases fit TRBD1. This CDR3 has 16 residues. The germline V gene has CDR1 KGHDR and CDR2 SFDVKD. Trimming at V came to 4 bases and at J to 7 bases, leaving 12 bases not matched to a gene. CDR3 DNA: TGTGCCACCAGTGACCACTTACAGGGGTCCGGGAATGAGCAGTTCTTC. Translation gives CATSDHLQGSGNEQFF.

This chain connects TRBV7-9 to TRBJ2-4; the D gene is possibly TRBD1 (6 bases). CDR3 length equals 16 residues. From germline, CDR1 is SEHNR and CDR2 FQNEAQ (reference sequence). V was cut by 1 base and J by 0 bases, with 10 bases left in between. CDR3 DNA: TGTGCCAGCAGCTTAGGGACAGCGCTAGCCAAAAACATTCAGTACTTC. Translating gives CASSLGTALAKNIQYF.

The genes are TRBV7-2 and TRBJ2-7; D perhaps matches TRBD2 (6 bases). Trimming took 0 bases from V and 3 from J, leaving 6 bases between them. CDR3 length equals 13 residues. Germline assignment: CDR1 SGHTA and CDR2 FQGNSA. The CDR3 loop reads CASSLAGGYEQYF. CDR3 nucleotide sequence: TGTGCCAGCAGCTTAGCGGGAGGCTACGAGCAGTACTTC.